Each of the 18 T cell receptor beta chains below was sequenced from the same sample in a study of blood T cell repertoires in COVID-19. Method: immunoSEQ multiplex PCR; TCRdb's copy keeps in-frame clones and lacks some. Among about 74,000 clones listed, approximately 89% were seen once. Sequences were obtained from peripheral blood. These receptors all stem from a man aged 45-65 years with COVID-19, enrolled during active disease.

CDR3 residues: CASSPGQRTSTDTQYF. For the CDR3, the DNA is TGTGCCAGCAGTCCCGGACAGCGAACTAGCACAGATACGCAGTATTTT. The chain carries TRBV28 and TRBJ2-3; possibly TRBD1 for D (6 bases). V lost 5 bases and J lost 0, with 15 bases in between. Germline V lookup: CDR1 MDHEN, CDR2 SYDVKM. The CDR3 extends over 16 amino acids.

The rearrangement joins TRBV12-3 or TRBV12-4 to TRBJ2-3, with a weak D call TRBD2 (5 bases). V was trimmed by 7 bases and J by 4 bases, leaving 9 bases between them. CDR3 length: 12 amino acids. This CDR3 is CASNQLADTQYF. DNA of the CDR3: TGTGCCAGCAATCAACTAGCAGATACGCAGTATTTT.

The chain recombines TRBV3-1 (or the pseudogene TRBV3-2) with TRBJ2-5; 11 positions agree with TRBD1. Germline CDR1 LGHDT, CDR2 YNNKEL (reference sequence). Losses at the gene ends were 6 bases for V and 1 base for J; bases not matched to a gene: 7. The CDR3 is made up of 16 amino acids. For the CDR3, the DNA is TGTGCCAGCAGTTCTGGACAGGGGGCAGGCCAAGAGACCCAGTACTTC. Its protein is CASSSGQGAGQETQYF.

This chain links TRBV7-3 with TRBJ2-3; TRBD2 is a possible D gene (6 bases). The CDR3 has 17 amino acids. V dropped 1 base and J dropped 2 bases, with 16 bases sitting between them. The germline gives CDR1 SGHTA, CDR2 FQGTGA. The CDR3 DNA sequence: TGTGCCAGCAGCTTAATAGGTAGCGGAACTCCCACAGATACGCAGTATTTT. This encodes CASSLIGSGTPTDTQYF.

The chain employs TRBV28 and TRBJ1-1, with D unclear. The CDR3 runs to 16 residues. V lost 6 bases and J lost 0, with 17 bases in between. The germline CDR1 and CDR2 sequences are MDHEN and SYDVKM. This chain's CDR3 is CASSPHGEGMNTEAFF. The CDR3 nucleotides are TGTGCCAGCAGCCCCCACGGGGAGGGCATGAACACTGAAGCTTTCTTT.

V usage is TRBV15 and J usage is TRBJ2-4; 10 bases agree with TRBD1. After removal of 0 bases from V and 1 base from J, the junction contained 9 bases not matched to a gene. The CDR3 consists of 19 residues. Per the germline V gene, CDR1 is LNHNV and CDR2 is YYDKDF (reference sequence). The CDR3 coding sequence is TGTGCCACCAGCAGAGATATAGGCCCGGGACAGGGGGCCAAAAACATTCAGTACTTC. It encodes CATSRDIGPGQGAKNIQYF. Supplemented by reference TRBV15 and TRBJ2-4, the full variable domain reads DAMVIQNPRYQVTQFGKPVTLSCSQTLNHNVMYWYQQKSSQAPKLLFHYYDKDFNNEADTPDNFQSRRPNTSFCFLDIRSPGLGDTAMYLCATSRDIGPGQGAKNIQYFGAGTRLSVL.

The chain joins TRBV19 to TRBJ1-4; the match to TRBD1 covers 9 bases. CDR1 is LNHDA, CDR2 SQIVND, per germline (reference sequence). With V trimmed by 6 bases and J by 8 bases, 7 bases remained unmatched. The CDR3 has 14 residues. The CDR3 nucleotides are TGTGCCAGTAGCCGACAGGGGGTAGGAGAAAAACTGTTTTTT. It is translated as CASSRQGVGEKLFF.

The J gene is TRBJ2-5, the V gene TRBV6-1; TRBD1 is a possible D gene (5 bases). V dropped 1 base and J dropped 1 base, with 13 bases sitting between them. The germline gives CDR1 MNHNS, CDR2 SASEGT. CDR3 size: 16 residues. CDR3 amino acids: CASSEVTKGLQETQYF. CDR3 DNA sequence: TGTGCCAGCAGTGAAGTCACAAAGGGGCTCCAAGAGACCCAGTACTTC.

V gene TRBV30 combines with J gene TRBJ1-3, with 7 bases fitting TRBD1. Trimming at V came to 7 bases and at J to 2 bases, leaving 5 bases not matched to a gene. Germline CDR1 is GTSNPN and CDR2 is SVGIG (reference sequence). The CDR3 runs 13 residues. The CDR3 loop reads CASTDRPGNTIYF. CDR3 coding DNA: TGTGCCTCCACGGACAGGCCTGGAAACACCATATATTTT.

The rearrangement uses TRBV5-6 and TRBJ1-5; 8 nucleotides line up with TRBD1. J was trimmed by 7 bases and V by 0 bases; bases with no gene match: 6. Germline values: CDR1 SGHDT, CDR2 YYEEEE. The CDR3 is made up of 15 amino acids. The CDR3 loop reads CASSLGGQGLQPQHF. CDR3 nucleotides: TGTGCCAGCAGCTTGGGAGGACAGGGTTTGCAGCCCCAGCATTTT.

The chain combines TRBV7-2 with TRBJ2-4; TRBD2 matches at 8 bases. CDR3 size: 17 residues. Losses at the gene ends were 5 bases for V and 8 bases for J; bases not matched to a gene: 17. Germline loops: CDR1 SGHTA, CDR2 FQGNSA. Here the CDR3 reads CASSPLGAAGEGHIQYF. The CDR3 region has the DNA TGTGCCAGCAGCCCTCTGGGTGCAGCGGGAGAGGGTCACATTCAGTACTTC. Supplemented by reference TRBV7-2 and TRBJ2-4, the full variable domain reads GAGVSQSPSNKVTEKGKDVELRCDPISGHTALYWYRQSLGQGLEFLIYFQGNSAPDKSGLPSDRFSAERTGGSVSTLTIQRTQQEDSAVYLCASSPLGAAGEGHIQYFGAGTRLSVL.

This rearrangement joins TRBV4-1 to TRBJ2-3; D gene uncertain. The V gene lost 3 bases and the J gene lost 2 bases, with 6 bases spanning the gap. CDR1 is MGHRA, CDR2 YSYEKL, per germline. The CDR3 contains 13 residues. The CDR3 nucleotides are TGCGCCAGCAGCCATCAATTCACAGATACGCAGTATTTT. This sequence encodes CASSHQFTDTQYF.

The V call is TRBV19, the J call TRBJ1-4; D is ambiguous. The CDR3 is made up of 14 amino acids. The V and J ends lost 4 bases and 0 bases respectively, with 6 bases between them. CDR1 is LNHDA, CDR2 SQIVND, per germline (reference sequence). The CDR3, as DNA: TGTGCCAGTAGTAACAGTGCAACTAATGAAAAACTGTTTTTT. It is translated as CASSNSATNEKLFF.

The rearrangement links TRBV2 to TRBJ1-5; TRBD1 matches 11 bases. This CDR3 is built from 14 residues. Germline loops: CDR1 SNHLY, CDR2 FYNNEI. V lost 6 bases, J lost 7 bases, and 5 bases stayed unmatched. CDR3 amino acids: CASRGTGGEQPQHF. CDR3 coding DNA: TGTGCCAGCAGAGGGACAGGGGGTGAACAGCCCCAGCATTTT.

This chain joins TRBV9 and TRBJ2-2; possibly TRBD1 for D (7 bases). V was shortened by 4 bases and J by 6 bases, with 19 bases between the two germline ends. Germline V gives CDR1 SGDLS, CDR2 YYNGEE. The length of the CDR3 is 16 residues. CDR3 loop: CASSPRSTGEAGELFF. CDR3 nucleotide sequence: TGTGCCAGCAGCCCGAGAAGTACAGGGGAGGCCGGGGAGCTGTTTTTT.

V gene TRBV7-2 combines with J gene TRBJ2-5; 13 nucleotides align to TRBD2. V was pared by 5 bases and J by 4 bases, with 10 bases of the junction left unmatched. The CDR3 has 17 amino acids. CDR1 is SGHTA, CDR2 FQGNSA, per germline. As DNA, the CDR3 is TGTGCCAGCAGCGGGGCGTTACTAGCGGGAGGGCGAGAGACCCAGTACTTC. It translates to CASSGALLAGGRETQYF.

The CDR3 bases are TGTGCCAGCAGCCAAGAGGTAGTTCGGGACAGGGATCCCTATGGCTACACCTTC. Residues: CASSQEVVRDRDPYGYTF. This rearrangement joins TRBV3-1 (or the pseudogene TRBV3-2) to TRBJ1-2; TRBD1 matches 9 bases. After removal of 0 bases from V and 4 bases from J, the junction contained 12 bases not matched to a gene. From germline, CDR1 is LGHDT and CDR2 YNNKEL (reference sequence). The CDR3 contains 18 residues.

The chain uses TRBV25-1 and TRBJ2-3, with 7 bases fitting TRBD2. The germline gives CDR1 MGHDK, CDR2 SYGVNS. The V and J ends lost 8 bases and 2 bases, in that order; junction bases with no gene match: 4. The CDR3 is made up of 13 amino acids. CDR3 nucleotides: TGTGCCAGCGCTCTAGCGGACACAGATACGCAGTATTTT. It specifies CASALADTDTQYF.